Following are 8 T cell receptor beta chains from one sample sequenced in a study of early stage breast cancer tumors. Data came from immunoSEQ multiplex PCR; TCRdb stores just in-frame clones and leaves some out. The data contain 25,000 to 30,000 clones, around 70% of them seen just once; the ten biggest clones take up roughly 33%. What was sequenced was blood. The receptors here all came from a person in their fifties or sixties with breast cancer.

The CDR3 DNA is TGCGCCAGCTCACGGACGGGCACTGAAGCTTTCTTT. The encoded protein is CASSRTGTEAFF. The chain uses TRBV10-2 and TRBJ1-1; D not certain. V was trimmed by 8 bases and J by 4 bases, leaving 11 bases between them. This CDR3 has 12 residues. The germline V gene encodes CDR1 WSHSY and CDR2 SAAADI.

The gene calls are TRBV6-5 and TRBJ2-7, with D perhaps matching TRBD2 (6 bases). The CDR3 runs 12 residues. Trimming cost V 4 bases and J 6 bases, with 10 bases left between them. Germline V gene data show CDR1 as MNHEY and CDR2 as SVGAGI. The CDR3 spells CASSLMGGEQYF. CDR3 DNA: TGTGCCAGCAGTTTAATGGGGGGCGAGCAGTACTTC.

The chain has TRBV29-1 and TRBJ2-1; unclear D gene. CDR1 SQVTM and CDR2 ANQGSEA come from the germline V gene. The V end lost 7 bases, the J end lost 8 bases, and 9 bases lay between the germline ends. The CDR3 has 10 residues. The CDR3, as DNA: TGCAGCGGTGCAATCGATGAGCAGTTCTTC. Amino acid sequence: CSGAIDEQFF.

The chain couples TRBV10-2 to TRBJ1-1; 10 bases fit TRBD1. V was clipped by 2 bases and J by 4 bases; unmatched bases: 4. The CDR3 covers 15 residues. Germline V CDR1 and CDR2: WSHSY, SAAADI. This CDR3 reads CASSEEDRGATEAFF. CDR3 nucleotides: TGCGCCAGCAGTGAGGAGGACAGGGGGGCCACTGAAGCTTTCTTT.

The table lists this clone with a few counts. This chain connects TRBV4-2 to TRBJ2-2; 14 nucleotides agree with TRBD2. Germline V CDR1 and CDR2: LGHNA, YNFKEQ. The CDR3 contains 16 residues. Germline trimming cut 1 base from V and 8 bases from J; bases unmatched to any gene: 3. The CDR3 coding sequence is TGTGCCAGCAGCCAAGGGACTAGCGGGAGGTTAGGGGAGCTGTTTTTT. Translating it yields CASSQGTSGRLGELFF.

The CDR3 DNA reads TGTGCCAGCAGCCAAGTGGCAGGCGGATATACGCAGTATTTT. Translated, it gives CASSQVAGGYTQYF. The rearrangement links TRBV4-2 to TRBJ2-3; D is uncertain. This CDR3 spans 14 amino acids. The germline V gene has CDR1 LGHNA and CDR2 YNFKEQ. V lost 1 base to trimming and J lost 7 bases, with 12 bases between them.

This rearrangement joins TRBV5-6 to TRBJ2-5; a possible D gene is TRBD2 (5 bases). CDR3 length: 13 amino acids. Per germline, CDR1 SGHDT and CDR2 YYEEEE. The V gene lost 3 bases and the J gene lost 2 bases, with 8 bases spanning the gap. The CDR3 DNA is TGTGCCAGCAGCTGGGGAGAACAAGAGACCCAGTACTTC. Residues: CASSWGEQETQYF.

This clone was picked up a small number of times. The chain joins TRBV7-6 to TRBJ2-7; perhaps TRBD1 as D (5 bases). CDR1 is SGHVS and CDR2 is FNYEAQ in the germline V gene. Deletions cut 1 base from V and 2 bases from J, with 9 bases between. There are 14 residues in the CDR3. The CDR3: CASSLEDNAYEQYF. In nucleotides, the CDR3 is TGTGCCAGCAGCTTAGAGGACAACGCCTACGAGCAGTACTTC.